What follows are 13 T cell receptor beta chains derived from one specimen sequenced in a study of Tregs in tolerant kidney transplant recipients. Assay: immunoSEQ multiplex PCR; the TCRdb copy retains only in-frame clones and omits some. In total, the table holds over 45,000 clones. Material: CD4+ T cells from blood, obtained before the transplant. These receptors were obtained from a human donor who received a combined kidney and bone marrow transplant.

A word on this clone: The missing CDR3 end, 3 residues past where the read stops, is filled in from the germline J gene. The genes are TRBV6-2 or TRBV6-3 and TRBJ2-7; D unresolved. Trimming took 6 bases from V and 6 from J, leaving 21 bases between them. The CDR3 length is 15 residues. Germline V gene data show CDR1 as MNHEY and CDR2 as SVGEGT. The part of the CDR3 DNA that was read is TGTGCCAGCAGCCCCCTGGGTGCAGGAGAAAGCGAG. Translated, it gives CASSPLGAGESE. The whole CDR3 region reads CASSPLGAGESEQYF.

Concerning this clone: The sequence runs out 3 residues before the end of the CDR3; the remainder is reconstructed from the germline J gene. The V and J genes are TRBV5-4 and TRBJ2-2, with D possibly TRBD2 on 5 matching bases. Germline CDR1 is SGHNT and CDR2 is YYREEE (reference sequence). The CDR3 loop spans 15 amino acids. Between the trimmed V and J ends, which lost 6 bases and 5 bases, there was a span of 17 bases. The covered CDR3 bases are TGTGCCAGCACCGCGAGCGGTACGGGTACCGGGGAG. Protein sequence: CASTASGTGTGE. The whole CDR3 reads CASTASGTGTGELFF.

Details on this clone: The sequence runs out 3 residues before the end of the CDR3; the remainder is reconstructed from the germline J gene. This chain joins TRBV9 and TRBJ2-7, with 9 bases identical to TRBD2. Trimming at V came to 4 bases and at J to 1 base, leaving 9 bases not matched to a gene. This CDR3 has 16 amino acids. Germline CDR1 and CDR2: SGDLS and YYNGEE. The CDR3 spells CASSPLGAGGSYEQYF. CDR3 DNA, as far as it was read: TGTGCCAGCAGCCCCCTAGGAGCGGGAGGTTCCTACGAG.

Note on this clone: The CDR3 end is not reached by the read, which stops 3 residues before it; the germline J gene fills it in. This chain joins TRBV18 and TRBJ2-2, with 8 bases that match TRBD1. The germline V gene encodes CDR1 KGHSH and CDR2 LQKENI. CDR3 size: 17 residues. V gave up 2 bases and J gave up 3 bases; unmatched junction bases: 8. Partial CDR3 DNA: TGTGCCAGCTCACCAGGAAGGACAGGGTGGGACACCGGGGAG. Its protein product is CASSPGRTGWDTGE. In full, the CDR3 is CASSPGRTGWDTGELFF.

Comment on this clone: The read gets to within 3 residues of the CDR3 end, and the germline J gene fills in the rest. The chain employs TRBV18 and TRBJ2-7; 8 positions agree with TRBD2. Trimming removed 3 bases from V and 4 bases from J; junction bases left unmatched: 5. Germline V lookup: CDR1 KGHSH, CDR2 LQKENI. The CDR3 loop spans 14 amino acids. The DNA read from the CDR3 is TGTGCCAGCTCACCCGGGCGGGGGGCGTACGAG. It specifies CASSPGRGAYE. The full CDR3 is CASSPGRGAYEQYF.

CDR3 DNA, as far as it was read: TGCGCCAGCAGCCGGGACACCGGCTCCTACAATGAG. It translates to CASSRDTGSYNE. The complete CDR3 sequence is CASSRDTGSYNEQFF. The chain employs TRBV5-1 and TRBJ2-1; D may be TRBD1 (6 bases). The read stops 3 residues short of the end of the CDR3; the missing end is completed from the germline J gene. Trimming removed 4 bases at V and 0 bases at J, with 11 bases between. The CDR3 extends over 15 amino acids. Germline lookup yields CDR1 SGHRS and CDR2 YFSETQ.

A remark on this clone: The CDR3 is cut off 3 residues early in the read; its end comes from the germline J gene. The gene calls are TRBV18 and TRBJ2-2; unclear D gene. Germline CDR1 is KGHSH and CDR2 is LQKENI. The CDR3 is 14 amino acids. V lost 2 bases to trimming and J lost 4 bases, with 8 bases between them. CDR3 DNA (partial): TGTGCCAGCTCACCAGATAGGGCCACCGGGGAG. This sequence encodes CASSPDRATGE. The whole CDR3 protein is CASSPDRATGELFF.

A word on this clone: Sequencing ends 3 residues short of the CDR3 end; the germline J gene provides the rest. The chain carries TRBV5-6 and TRBJ1-1, with D tentatively TRBD1 (5 bases). The CDR3 extends over 12 amino acids. CDR1 SGHDT and CDR2 YYEEEE come from the germline V gene. The CDR3 bases that were read are TGTGCCAGCAGCTTAAGGCAGGGAGGA. The encoded protein is CASSLRQGG. In full, the CDR3 is CASSLRQGGAFF.

About this clone itself: The CDR3 end lies 3 residues beyond the end of the read and is filled in from the germline J gene. The chain carries TRBV18 and TRBJ1-4; D is possibly TRBD1 (6 bases). This CDR3 is built from 15 residues. Trimming pared 0 bases from V and 4 bases from J, leaving 9 bases between. Germline assignment: CDR1 KGHSH and CDR2 LQKENI. CDR3 amino acids: CASSPPGAGNEKLFF. The CDR3 bases that were read are TGTGCCAGCTCACCACCGGGGGCCGGTAATGAAAAA. Full variable domain (remainder filled in from reference TRBV18 and TRBJ1-4): NAGVMQNPRHLVRRRGQEARLRCSPMKGHSHVYWYRQLPEEGLKFMVYLQKENIIDESGMPKERFSAEFPKEGPSILRIQQVVRGDSAAYFCASSPPGAGNEKLFFGSGTQLSVL.

On this clone: The CDR3 end falls 3 residues outside the read, so it is completed with the germline J gene. J is TRBJ2-1 and V is TRBV5-6; 9 bases map to TRBD2. After removal of 1 base from V and 3 bases from J, the junction contained 2 bases not matched to a gene. CDR1 and CDR2 (germline): SGHDT, YYEEEE. The CDR3 contains 15 residues. Incomplete CDR3 DNA: TGTGCCAGCAGCTTGCGAGCGGGAGGCTACAATGAG. Its translation is CASSLRAGGYNE. The entire CDR3 reads CASSLRAGGYNEQFF.

Details on this clone: From the germline J gene comes the end of the CDR3, since the read stops 3 residues before it. The chain recombines TRBV20-1 with TRBJ2-1; D ambiguous. This CDR3 has 10 amino acids. V lost 8 bases and J lost 5, with 7 bases in between. Germline V lookup: CDR1 DFQATT, CDR2 SNEGSKA (reference sequence). The CDR3 sequence: CSPGNNEQFF. The part of the CDR3 DNA that was read is TGCAGTCCAGGAAACAATGAG.

CDR3 sequence reads: CAAGHTDTQYF. The CDR3 DNA, read in part, is TGTGCGGCTGGCCACACAGATACG. The chain joins TRBV5-3 to TRBJ2-3; D ambiguous. The read ends 3 residues early relative to the CDR3; the germline J gene fills the gap. TRBV5-3 has ORF status, its function being uncertain. There are 11 residues in the CDR3.

As to this clone: The CDR3 goes on 3 residues after the read ends, and that part is filled in from the germline J gene. The V call is TRBV30, the J call TRBJ1-6; 8 bases line up with TRBD1. Germline V gene lookup returns CDR1 GTSNPN and CDR2 SVGIG (reference sequence). This CDR3 comprises 17 residues. The V and J ends lost 0 bases and 4 bases, in that order; junction bases with no gene match: 8. The CDR3 loop reads CAWSVLQGVLYNSPLHF. The sequenced part of the CDR3 DNA is TGTGCCTGGAGTGTACTACAGGGGGTTCTTTATAATTCACCC.